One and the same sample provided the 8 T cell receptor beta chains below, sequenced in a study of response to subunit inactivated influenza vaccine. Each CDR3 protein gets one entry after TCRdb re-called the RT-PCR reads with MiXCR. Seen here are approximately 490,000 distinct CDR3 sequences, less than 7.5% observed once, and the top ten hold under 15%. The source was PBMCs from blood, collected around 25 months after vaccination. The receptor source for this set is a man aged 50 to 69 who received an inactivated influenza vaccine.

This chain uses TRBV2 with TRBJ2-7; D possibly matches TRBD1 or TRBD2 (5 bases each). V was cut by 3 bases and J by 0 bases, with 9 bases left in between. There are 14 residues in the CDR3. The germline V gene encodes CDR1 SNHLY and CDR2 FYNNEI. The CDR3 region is CASSDPRGSYEQYF. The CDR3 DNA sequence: TGTGCCAGCAGTGATCCGAGGGGCTCCTACGAGCAGTACTTC.

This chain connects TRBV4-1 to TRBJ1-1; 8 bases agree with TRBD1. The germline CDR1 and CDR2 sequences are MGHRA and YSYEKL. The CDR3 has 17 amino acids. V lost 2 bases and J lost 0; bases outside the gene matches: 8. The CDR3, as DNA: TGCGCCAGCAGCCAACGGGACAGGCGATACCTGAACACTGAAGCTTTCTTT. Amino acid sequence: CASSQRDRRYLNTEAFF.

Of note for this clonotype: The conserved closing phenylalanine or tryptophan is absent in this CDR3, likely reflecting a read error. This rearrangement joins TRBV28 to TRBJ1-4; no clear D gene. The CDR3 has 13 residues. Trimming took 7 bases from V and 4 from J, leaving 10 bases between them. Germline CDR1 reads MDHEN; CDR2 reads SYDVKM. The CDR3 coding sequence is TGTGCCAGCAAGGAAACTAATAATGAAAAACTGTTTATT. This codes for CASKETNNEKLFI.

This chain's CDR3 is CASSLGDPAGGYTF. In nucleotides, the CDR3 is TGTGCCAGCAGCCTCGGGGACCCTGCGGGGGGCTACACCTTC. This chain links TRBV28 with TRBJ1-2; possible D gene TRBD1, 5 bases. This CDR3 contains 14 residues. Trimming removed 6 bases from V and 8 bases from J, with 19 bases in between. Germline values: CDR1 MDHEN, CDR2 SYDVKM.

DNA for the CDR3: TGTGCCACCAGCAGAGATTACGGGACGGAAGAGACCCAGTACTTC. Protein sequence: CATSRDYGTEETQYF. The chain carries TRBV15 and TRBJ2-5; D tentatively fits TRBD1 or TRBD2 (5 bases each). V was trimmed by 0 bases and J by 3 bases, leaving 11 bases between them. Germline CDR1 reads LNHNV; CDR2 reads YYDKDF (reference sequence). CDR3 length equals 15 residues.

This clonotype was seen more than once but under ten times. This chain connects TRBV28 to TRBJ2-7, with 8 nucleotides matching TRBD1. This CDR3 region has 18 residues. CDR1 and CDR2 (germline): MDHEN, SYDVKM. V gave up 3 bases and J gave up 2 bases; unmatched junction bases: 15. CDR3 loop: CASSLPPPGQVYTYEQYF. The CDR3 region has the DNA TGTGCCAGCAGTTTGCCCCCGCCGGGACAGGTATATACCTACGAGCAGTACTTC. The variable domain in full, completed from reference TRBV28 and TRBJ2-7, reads DVKVTQSSRYLVKRTGEKVFLECVQDMDHENMFWYRQDPGLGLRLIYFSYDVKMKEKGDIPEGYSVSREKKERFSLILESASTNQTSMYLCASSLPPPGQVYTYEQYFGPGTRLTVT.

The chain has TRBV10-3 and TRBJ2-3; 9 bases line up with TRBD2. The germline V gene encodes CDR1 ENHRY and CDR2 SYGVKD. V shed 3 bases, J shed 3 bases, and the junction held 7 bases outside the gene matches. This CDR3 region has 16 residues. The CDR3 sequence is CAISDRREGLTDTQYF. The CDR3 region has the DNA TGTGCCATCAGTGATAGGCGGGAGGGCCTAACAGATACGCAGTATTTT.

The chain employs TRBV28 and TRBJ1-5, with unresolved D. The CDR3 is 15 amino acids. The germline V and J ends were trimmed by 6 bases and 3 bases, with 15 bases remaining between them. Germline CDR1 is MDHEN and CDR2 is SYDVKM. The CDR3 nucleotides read TGTGCCAGCAGGCCAGCGCGCCAGGTCAATCAGCCCCAGCATTTT. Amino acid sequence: CASRPARQVNQPQHF. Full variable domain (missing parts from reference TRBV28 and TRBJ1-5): DVKVTQSSRYLVKRTGEKVFLECVQDMDHENMFWYRQDPGLGLRLIYFSYDVKMKEKGDIPEGYSVSREKKERFSLILESASTNQTSMYLCASRPARQVNQPQHFGDGTRLSIL.